Listed here are 10 T cell receptor beta chains from one sample, sequenced in a study of T cells in Graves' hyperthyroidism and ophthalmopathy. From RNA transcripts, TCR beta CDR3 regions were amplified. First-round RT-PCR with HTBI primers amplified the TCR CDR3 region. TCRdb reanalysed the multiplex PCR reads using MiXCR and keeps one entry per CDR3 protein. The repertoire holds 470,000 or so distinct CDR3 sequences, around 21% seen once, with around 27% in the top ten. The sequenced sample was blood. Receptor source: a man in his late teens or twenties with Graves' hyperthyroidism.

This clonotype was seen more than once but under ten times. The rearrangement links TRBV11-1 to TRBJ2-6; the match to TRBD2 covers 11 bases. The germline gives CDR1 SGHAT, CDR2 FQDESV (reference sequence). The ends lost 5 bases at V and 4 bases at J; junction bases unmatched: 7. This CDR3 spans 17 amino acids. CDR3 in DNA: TGTGCCAGCAGCGTGACTAGCGGGGCTAGGGGGGCCAACGTCCTGACTTTC. Protein: CASSVTSGARGANVLTF.

In its sample, this clonotype was seen many times. The chain carries TRBV6-5 and TRBJ1-5; no definite D call. CDR1 is MNHEY and CDR2 is SVGAGI in the germline V gene. V dropped 0 bases and J dropped 2 bases, with 8 bases sitting between them. The CDR3 sequence is 15 residues long. CDR3 nucleotide sequence: TGTGCCAGCAGTTACTCAGGGTACGGCAATCAGCCCCAGCATTTT. Its translation is CASSYSGYGNQPQHF.

The V and J genes are TRBV28 and TRBJ1-2, with TRBD1 identical over 8 bases. The trim removed 8 bases at V and 4 bases at J, leaving 9 bases unmatched. Looked up from germline, CDR1 is MDHEN and CDR2 is SYDVKM. The CDR3 sequence is 14 residues long. CDR3 DNA sequence: TGTGCCAGCGGTAACAGGGGGGTCGGCTATGGCTACACCTTC. This codes for CASGNRGVGYGYTF.

V usage is TRBV2 and J usage is TRBJ2-7; 7 bases fit TRBD1. The V gene's germline CDR1 is SNHLY and CDR2 FYNNEI. V shed 7 bases, J shed 4 bases, and the junction held 4 bases outside the gene matches. CDR3 length: 12 residues. The DNA of the CDR3 is TGTGCCAGCAAGACAGGGAAGTACGAGCAGTACTTC. This gives the protein CASKTGKYEQYF.

The rearrangement links TRBV20-1 to TRBJ2-7, with 10 bases that match TRBD2. This CDR3 comprises 16 residues. J gave up 0 bases and V 6 bases, and 11 bases lay outside the gene matches. Looked up from germline, CDR1 is DFQATT and CDR2 is SNEGSKA (reference sequence). The CDR3 region has the DNA TGCAGTGCCCCGATCGGCGCTAGCGGGGGCTCCTACGAGCAGTACTTC. This sequence encodes CSAPIGASGGSYEQYF.

This clonotype was picked up many times. This chain joins TRBV6-1 and TRBJ1-1, with a weak D call TRBD1 (5 bases). V shed 6 bases and J shed 1 base, with 12 bases lying between them. The CDR3 length is 14 residues. Germline loops: CDR1 MNHNS, CDR2 SASEGT. Here the CDR3 reads CASRSGDGNTEAFF. The CDR3 coding sequence is TGTGCCAGCAGAAGCGGGGACGGGAACACTGAAGCTTTCTTT.

This clonotype occurred many times. The chain recombines TRBV7-9 with TRBJ2-6, with D unclear. This CDR3 has 14 residues. Germline assignment: CDR1 SEHNR and CDR2 FQNEAQ (reference sequence). Trimming stripped 6 bases from V and 1 base from J, with 7 bases between. Written as DNA, the CDR3 is TGTGCCAGCAGTTCCAGGTCTGGGGCCAACGTCCTGACTTTC. Protein sequence: CASSSRSGANVLTF. The full variable domain, in which reference TRBV7-9 and TRBJ2-6 provide the parts outside the CDR3, is DTGVSQNPRHKITKRGQNVTFRCDPISEHNRLYWYRQTLGQGPEFLTYFQNEAQLEKSRLLSDRFSAERPKGSFSTLEIQRTEQGDSAMYLCASSSRSGANVLTFGAGSRLTVL.

This clonotype was seen ten or more times. The chain has TRBV6-5 and TRBJ2-2; D is possibly TRBD1 (6 bases). Germline V gene sequence: CDR1 MNHEY, CDR2 SVGAGI. The CDR3 is made up of 15 amino acids. V shed 2 bases and J shed 3 bases, with 10 bases lying between them. The DNA of the CDR3 is TGTGCCAGCAGTTACAGTCAGGGGTACACCGGGGAGCTGTTTTTT. Amino acids: CASSYSQGYTGELFF.

This clonotype appeared many times. The chain combines TRBV28 with TRBJ2-7; D gene uncertain. The CDR3 length is 12 residues. CDR1 and CDR2 (germline): MDHEN, SYDVKM. V lost 7 bases and J 1 base, leaving 8 bases between the germline ends. CDR3 protein: CASKERSYEQYF. CDR3 DNA sequence: TGTGCCAGCAAGGAAAGGTCCTACGAGCAGTACTTC. The entire variable domain, with the rest obtained from reference TRBV28 and TRBJ2-7, is as follows: DVKVTQSSRYLVKRTGEKVFLECVQDMDHENMFWYRQDPGLGLRLIYFSYDVKMKEKGDIPEGYSVSREKKERFSLILESASTNQTSMYLCASKERSYEQYFGPGTRLTVT.

This clonotype was observed many times. The chain recombines TRBV6-5 with TRBJ1-3; D remains unclear. The ends were cut back, 2 bases at V and 9 bases at J, with 17 bases in the middle. Germline-derived CDR1 and CDR2 are MNHEY and SVGAGI. CDR3 length equals 15 residues. The chain's CDR3 is CASSYARTPGSTIYF. The CDR3 DNA reads TGTGCCAGCAGTTACGCGAGGACCCCGGGGAGCACCATATATTTT.